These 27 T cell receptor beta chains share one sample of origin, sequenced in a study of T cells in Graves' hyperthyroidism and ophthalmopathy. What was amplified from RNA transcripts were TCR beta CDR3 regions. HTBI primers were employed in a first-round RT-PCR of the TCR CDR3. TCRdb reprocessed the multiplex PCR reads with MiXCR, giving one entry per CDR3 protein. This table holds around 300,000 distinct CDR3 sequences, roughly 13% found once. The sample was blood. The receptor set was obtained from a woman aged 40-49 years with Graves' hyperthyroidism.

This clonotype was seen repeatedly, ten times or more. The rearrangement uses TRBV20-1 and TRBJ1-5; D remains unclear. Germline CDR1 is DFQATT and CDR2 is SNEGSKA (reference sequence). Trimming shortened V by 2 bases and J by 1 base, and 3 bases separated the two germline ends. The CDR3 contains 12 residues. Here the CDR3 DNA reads TGCAGTGCTAGACGCAGCAATCAGCCCCAGCATTTT. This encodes CSARRSNQPQHF.

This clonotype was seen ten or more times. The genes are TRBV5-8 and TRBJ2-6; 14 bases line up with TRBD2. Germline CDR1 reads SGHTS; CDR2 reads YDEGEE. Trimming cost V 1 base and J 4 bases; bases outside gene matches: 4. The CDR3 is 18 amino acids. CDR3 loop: CASSLQGLAGAGANVLTF. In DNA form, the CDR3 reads TGTGCCAGCAGCTTGCAGGGACTAGCGGGAGCGGGGGCCAACGTCCTGACTTTC. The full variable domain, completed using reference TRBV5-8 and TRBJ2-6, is EAGVTQSPTHLIKTRGQQATLRCSPISGHTSVYWYQQALGLGLQFLLWYDEGEERNRGNFPPRFSGRQFPNYSSELNVNALELEDSALYLCASSLQGLAGAGANVLTFGAGSRLTVL.

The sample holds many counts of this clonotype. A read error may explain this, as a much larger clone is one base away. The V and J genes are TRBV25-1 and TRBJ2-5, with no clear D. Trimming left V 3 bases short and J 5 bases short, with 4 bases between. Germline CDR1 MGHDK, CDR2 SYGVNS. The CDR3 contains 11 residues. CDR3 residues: CASSDEETQYF. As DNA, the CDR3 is TGTGCCAGCAGTGACGAGGAGACCCAGTACTTC. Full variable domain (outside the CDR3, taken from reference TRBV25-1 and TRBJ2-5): EADIYQTPRYLVIGTGKKITLECSQTMGHDKMYWYQQDPGMELHLIHYSYGVNSTEKGDLSSESTVSRIRTEHFPLTLESARPSHTSQYLCASSDEETQYFGPGTRLLVL.

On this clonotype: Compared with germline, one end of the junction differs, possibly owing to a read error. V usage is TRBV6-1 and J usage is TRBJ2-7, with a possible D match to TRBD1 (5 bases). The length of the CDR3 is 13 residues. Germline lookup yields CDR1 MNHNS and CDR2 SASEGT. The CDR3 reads CTSRLGQTYEQYF. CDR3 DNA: TGTACCAGCAGATTGGGGCAGACCTACGAGCAGTACTTC.

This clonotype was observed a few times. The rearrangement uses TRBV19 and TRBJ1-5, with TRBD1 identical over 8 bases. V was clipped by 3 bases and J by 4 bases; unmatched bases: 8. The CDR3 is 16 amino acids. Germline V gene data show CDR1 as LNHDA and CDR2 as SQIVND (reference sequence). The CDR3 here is CASSMTDRGNNQPQHF. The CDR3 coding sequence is TGTGCCAGTAGTATGACCGACAGGGGAAATAATCAGCCCCAGCATTTT.

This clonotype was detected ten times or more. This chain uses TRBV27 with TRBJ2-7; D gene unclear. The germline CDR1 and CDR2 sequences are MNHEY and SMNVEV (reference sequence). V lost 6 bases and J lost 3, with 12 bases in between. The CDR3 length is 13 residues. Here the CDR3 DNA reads TGTGCCAGCAGGAAAGGGCAATTCTACGAGCAGTACTTC. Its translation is CASRKGQFYEQYF.

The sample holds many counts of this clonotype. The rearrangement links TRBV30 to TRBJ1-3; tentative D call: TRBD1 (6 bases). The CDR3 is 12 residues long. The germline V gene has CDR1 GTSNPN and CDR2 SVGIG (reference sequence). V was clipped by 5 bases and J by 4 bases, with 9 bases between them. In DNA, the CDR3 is TGTGCCTGGGCCACAGGGGGAAACACCATATATTTT. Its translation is CAWATGGNTIYF.

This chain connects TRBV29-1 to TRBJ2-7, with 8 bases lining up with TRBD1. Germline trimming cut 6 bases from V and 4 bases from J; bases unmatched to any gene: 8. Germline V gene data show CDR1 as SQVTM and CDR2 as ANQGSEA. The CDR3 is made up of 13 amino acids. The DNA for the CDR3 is TGCAGCGTCTTTGACAGGGGCGGTTACGAGCAGTACTTC. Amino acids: CSVFDRGGYEQYF.

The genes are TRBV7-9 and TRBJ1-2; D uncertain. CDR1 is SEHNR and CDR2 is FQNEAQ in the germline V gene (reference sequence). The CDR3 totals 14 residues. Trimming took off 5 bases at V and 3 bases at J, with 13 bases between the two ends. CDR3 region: CASSTVRQDYGYTF. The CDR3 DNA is TGTGCCAGCAGCACCGTACGGCAGGACTATGGCTACACCTTC.

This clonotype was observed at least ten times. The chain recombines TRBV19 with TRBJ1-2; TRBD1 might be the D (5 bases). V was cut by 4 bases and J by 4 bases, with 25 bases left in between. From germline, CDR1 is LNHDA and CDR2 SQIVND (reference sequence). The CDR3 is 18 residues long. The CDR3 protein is CASSNLQLGGDPSYGYTF. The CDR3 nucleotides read TGTGCCAGTAGTAACCTCCAACTCGGGGGAGACCCTTCCTATGGCTACACCTTC.

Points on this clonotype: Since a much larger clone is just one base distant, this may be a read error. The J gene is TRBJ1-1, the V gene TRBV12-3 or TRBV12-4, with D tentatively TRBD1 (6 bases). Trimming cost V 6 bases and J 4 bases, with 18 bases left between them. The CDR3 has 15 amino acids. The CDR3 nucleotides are TGTGCCAGCAGGGCCCCGGAGGGGGGGGGCACTGAAGCTTTCTTT. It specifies CASRAPEGGGTEAFF.

The CDR3 region is CASSQVSVVYGYTF. DNA of the CDR3: TGCGCCAGCAGCCAAGTCTCAGTAGTTTATGGCTACACCTTC. This chain joins TRBV4-1 and TRBJ1-2; D ambiguous. V lost 1 base, J lost 5 bases, and 11 bases lay in between. The CDR3 contains 14 residues. Germline V gene lookup returns CDR1 MGHRA and CDR2 YSYEKL.

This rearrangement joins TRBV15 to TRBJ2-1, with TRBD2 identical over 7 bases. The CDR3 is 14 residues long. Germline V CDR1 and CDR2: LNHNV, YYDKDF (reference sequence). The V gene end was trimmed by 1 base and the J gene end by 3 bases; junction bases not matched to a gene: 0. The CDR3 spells CATSRGGSYNEQFF. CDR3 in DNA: TGTGCCACCAGCAGAGGCGGGAGCTACAATGAGCAGTTCTTC.

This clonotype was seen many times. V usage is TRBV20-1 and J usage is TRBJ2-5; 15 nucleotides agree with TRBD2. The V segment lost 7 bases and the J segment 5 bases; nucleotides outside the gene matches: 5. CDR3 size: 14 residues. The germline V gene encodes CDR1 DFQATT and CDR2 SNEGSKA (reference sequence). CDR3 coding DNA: TGCAGTGTCCGGACTAGCGGGAGGGGTGAGACCCAGTACTTC. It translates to CSVRTSGRGETQYF.

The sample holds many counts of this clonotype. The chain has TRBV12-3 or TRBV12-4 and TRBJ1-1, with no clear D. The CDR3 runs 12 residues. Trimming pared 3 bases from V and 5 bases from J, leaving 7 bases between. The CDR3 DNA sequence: TGTGCCAGCAGTTTGCGAGAGACTGAAGCTTTCTTT. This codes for CASSLRETEAFF.

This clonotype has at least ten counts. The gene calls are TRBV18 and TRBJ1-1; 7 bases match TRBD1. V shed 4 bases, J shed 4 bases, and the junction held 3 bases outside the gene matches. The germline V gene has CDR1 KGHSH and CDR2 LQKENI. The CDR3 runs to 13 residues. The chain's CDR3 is CASSQGQRTEAFF. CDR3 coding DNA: TGTGCCAGCTCACAGGGACAGCGCACTGAAGCTTTCTTT.

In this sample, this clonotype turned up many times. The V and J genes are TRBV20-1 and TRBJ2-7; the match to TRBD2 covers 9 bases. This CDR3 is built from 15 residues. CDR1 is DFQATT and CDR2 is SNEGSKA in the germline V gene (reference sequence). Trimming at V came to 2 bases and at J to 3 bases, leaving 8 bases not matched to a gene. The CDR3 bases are TGCAGTGCTAGACCGTTTAGCGGGAGAATCTACGAGCAGTACTTC. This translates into CSARPFSGRIYEQYF.

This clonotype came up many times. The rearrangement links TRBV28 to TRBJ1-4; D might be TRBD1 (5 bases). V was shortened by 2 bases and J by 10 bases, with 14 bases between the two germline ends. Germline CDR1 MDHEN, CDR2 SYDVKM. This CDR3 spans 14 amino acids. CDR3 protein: CASSLRQTPGKLFF. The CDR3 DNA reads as TGTGCCAGCAGTTTAAGACAGACGCCTGGAAAACTGTTTTTT.

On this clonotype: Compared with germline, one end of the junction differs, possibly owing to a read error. The CDR3 sequence is CASTGATPRSSCEQYF. The CDR3 DNA follows: TGTGCCAGTACAGGGGCAACCCCGAGGAGCTCCTGCGAGCAGTACTTC. The genes are TRBV19 and TRBJ2-7; tentative D call: TRBD1 (6 bases). From germline, CDR1 is LNHDA and CDR2 SQIVND (reference sequence). This CDR3 has 16 amino acids.

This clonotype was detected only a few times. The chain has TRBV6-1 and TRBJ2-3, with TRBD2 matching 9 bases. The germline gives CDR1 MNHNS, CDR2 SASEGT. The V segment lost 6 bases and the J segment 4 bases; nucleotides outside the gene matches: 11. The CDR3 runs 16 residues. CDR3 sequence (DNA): TGTGCCAGCAGCTCCCTAGCGGGGTTCGTACCAGATACGCAGTATTTT. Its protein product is CASSSLAGFVPDTQYF.

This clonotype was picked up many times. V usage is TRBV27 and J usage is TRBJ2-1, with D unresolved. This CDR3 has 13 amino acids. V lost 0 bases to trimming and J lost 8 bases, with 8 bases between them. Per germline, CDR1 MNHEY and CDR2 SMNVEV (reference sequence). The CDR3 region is CASSLSGIDEQFF. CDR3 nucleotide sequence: TGTGCCAGCAGTTTATCTGGGATCGATGAGCAGTTCTTC.

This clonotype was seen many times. DNA of the CDR3: TGTGCCAGCAGTGGAGGGGCCGCATACTATGGCTACACCTTC. It codes for CASSGGAAYYGYTF. The rearrangement joins TRBV2 to TRBJ1-2; tentatively, D is TRBD1 (5 bases). The ends were cut back, 4 bases at V and 3 bases at J, with 12 bases in the middle. Germline CDR1 is SNHLY and CDR2 is FYNNEI. The CDR3 loop spans 14 amino acids.

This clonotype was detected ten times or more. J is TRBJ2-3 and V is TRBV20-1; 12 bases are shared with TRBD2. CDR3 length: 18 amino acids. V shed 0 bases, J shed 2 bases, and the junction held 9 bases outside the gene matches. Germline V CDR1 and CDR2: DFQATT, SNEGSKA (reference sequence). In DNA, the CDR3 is TGCAGTGCTAGAGATCTTGCGGGACTAGCGGGCTCCACAGATACGCAGTATTTT. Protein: CSARDLAGLAGSTDTQYF.

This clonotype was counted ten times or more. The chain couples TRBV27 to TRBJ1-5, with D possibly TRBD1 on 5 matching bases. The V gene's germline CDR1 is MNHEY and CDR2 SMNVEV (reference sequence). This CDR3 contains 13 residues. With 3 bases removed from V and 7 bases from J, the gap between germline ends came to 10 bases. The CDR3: CASSFGAGQPQHF. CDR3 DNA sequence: TGTGCCAGCAGTTTTGGGGCGGGACAGCCCCAGCATTTT.

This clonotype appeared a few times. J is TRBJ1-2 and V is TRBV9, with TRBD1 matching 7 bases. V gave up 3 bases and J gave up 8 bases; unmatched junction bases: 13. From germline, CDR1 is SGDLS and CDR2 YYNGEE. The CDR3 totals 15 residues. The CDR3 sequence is CASSGDSFLYSGYTF. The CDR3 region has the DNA TGTGCCAGCAGCGGGGACAGTTTCCTATATTCGGGCTACACCTTC.

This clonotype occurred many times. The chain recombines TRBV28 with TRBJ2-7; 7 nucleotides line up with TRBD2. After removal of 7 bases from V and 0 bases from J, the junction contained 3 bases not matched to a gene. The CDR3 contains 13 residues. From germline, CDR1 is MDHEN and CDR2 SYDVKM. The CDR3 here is CASKAGDSYEQYF. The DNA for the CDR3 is TGTGCCAGCAAGGCGGGAGACTCCTACGAGCAGTACTTC.

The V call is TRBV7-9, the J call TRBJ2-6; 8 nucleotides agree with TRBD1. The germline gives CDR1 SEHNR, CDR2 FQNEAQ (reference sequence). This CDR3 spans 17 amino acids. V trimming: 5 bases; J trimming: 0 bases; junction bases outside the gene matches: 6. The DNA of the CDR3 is TGTGCCAGCAGCCCCGGACAGGGTTCCTCTGGGGCCAACGTCCTGACTTTC. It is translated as CASSPGQGSSGANVLTF.